This T cell receptor beta chain stems from a study of beta chain features in type 1 diabetes. Study-wide context: Examination of sorted cells across all samples involved over 85,000,000 cells.

Study-level points and caveats: People with Type 1 diabetes carried modestly yet significantly shorter TCRB CDR3s in all four CD4+ subsets.

The CDR3 totals 15 residues. CDR1 SGHAT and CDR2 FQNNGV come from the germline V gene. The V and J ends lost 1 base and 4 bases respectively, with 13 bases between them. Points on this clone: Antigen specificity is unknown.

In total, each donor contributed a single heparinised blood draw that averaged about 120 mL. Isolated RNA was reverse transcribed in full, so expressed TCRB transcripts were sequenced. Approximately 3.6 million reads were obtained on average from naive, central memory and regulatory T cell samples. Data came from immunoSEQ multiplex PCR; TCRdb stores just in-frame clones and leaves some out. The sample carries 160,000 or so clones, 6.5% to 10% recorded once. This rearrangement joins TRBV11-2 to TRBJ1-2, with D maybe TRBD1 (5 bases). The source material was central memory CD4+ T cells from blood. The receptor's source is a woman aged 18-29 years with type 1 diabetes. The CDR3 region has the DNA TGTGCCAGCAGCTTAGGAACCACAGGAGTCTATGGCTACACCTTC. Its translation is CASSLGTTGVYGYTF.